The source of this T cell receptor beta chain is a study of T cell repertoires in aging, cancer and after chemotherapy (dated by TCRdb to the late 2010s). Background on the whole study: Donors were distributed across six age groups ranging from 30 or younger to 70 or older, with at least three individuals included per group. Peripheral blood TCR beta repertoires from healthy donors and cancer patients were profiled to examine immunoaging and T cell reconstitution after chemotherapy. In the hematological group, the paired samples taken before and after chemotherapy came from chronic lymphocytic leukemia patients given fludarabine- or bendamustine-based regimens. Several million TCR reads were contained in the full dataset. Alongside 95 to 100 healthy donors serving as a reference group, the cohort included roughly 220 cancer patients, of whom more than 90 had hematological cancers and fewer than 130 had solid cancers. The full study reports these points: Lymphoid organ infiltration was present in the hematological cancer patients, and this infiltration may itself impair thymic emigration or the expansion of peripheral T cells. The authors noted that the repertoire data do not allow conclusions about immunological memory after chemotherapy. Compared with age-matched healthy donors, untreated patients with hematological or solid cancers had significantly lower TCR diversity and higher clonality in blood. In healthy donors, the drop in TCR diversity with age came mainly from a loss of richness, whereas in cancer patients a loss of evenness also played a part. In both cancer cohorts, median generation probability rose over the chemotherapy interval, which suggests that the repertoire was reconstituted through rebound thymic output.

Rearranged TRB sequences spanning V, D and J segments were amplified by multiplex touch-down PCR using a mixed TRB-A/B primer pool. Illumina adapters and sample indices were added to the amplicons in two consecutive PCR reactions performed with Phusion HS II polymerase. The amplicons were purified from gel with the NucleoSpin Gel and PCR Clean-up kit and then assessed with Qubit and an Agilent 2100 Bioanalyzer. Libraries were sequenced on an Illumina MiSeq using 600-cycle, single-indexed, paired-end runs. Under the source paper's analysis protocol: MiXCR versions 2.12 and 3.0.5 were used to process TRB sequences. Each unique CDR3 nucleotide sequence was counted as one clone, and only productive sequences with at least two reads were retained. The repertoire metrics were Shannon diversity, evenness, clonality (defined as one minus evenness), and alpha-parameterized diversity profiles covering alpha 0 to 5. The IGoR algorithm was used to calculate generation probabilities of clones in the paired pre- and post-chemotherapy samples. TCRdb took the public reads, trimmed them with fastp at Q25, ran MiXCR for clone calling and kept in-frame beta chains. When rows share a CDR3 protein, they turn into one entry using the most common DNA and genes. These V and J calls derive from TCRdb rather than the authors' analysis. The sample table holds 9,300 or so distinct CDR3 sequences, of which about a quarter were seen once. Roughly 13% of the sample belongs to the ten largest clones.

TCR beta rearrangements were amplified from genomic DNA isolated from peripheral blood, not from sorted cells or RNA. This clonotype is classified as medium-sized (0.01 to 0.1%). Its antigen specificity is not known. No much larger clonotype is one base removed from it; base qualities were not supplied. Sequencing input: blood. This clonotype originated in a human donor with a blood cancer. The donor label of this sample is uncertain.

In nucleotides, the sequence is TGTGCCAGTAGTGTTATCCTCGGGAGTTCCTACGAGCAGTACTTC. The translation is CASSVILGSSYEQYF. The chain employs TRBV19 and TRBJ2-7; the D gene is perhaps TRBD2, from 6 matching bases. The CDR3 has 15 amino acids, counting the end cysteine and phenylalanine. Kept here is only the CDR3 DNA, which spans 45 bases and is read in frame from base 1. Between the V and J ends, shortened by 5 bases and 1 base respectively, the junction contains 15 bases. The CDR1 and CDR2 encoded by the germline V gene (reference sequence) are LNHDA and SQIVND.